Reported below is one T cell receptor (beta chain). In the authors' workflow: Amplification of reference gene primers was used by the study to estimate nucleated cell counts. Here immunoSEQ multiplex PCR was the method, and the copy in TCRdb shows in-frame clones only, minus some. V and J calls and clone size are copied from that table; D and trimming were computed from the DNA. The profile shows hundreds of thousands of clones, around four fifths of them singletons. This record belongs to a study of blood T cell repertoires in COVID-19. The V end was cut by 4 bases, the J end by 8 bases, with 18 bases between. Germline V gene lookup returns CDR1 SEHNR and CDR2 FQNEAQ (reference sequence). The CDR3 has 15 residues.

The gene calls are TRBV7-9 and TRBJ2-1; D possibly corresponds to TRBD1 (6 bases). The specimen sequenced was peripheral blood. This sequence originates from a woman between 65 and 79 years old with active or convalescent COVID-19. The CDR3 region has the DNA TGTGCCAGCAGCTGGAACAGGGCGCTGAGCGATGAGCAGTTCTTC. Encoded protein: CASSWNRALSDEQFF.